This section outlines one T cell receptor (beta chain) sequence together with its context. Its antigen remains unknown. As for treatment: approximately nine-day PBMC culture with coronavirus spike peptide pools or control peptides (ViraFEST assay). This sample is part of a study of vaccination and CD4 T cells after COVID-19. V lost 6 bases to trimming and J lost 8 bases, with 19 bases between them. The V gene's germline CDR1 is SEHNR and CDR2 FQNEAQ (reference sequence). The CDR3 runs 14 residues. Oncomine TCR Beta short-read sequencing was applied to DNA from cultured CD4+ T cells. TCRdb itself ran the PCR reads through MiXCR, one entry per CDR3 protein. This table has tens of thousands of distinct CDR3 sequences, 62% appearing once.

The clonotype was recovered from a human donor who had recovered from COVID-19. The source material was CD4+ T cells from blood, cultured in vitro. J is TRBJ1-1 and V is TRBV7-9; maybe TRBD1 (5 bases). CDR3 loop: CASSPRGVLLEAFF. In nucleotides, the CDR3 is TGTGCCAGCAGTCCCCGGGGGGTGTTGCTAGAAGCTTTCTTT.